This T cell receptor (beta chain) was captured in a study of OX40 agonist ivuxolimab in advanced cancers. About the research overall: Patients got intravenous ivuxolimab at 0.01 to 10 mg/kg every 2 weeks. Eligibility rules accepted prior anti-PD-1, anti-PD-L1 or anti-CTLA-4 therapy, and 35% to 40% had some. Overall study findings and caveats: The 0.1-3.0 mg/kg partial responders had among the lowest clonal expansion.

Germline V gene lookup returns CDR1 LNHDA and CDR2 SQIVND (reference sequence). This CDR3 comprises 12 residues. V was trimmed by 2 bases and J by 5 bases, leaving 4 bases between them. In this sample, this clone turned up a few times. Its antigen remains unknown. Libraries were prepared by immunoSEQ multiplex PCR; TCRdb keeps only in-frame clonotypes and omits some of them. This table has some 57,000 clones, roughly 84% appearing once. The sample consisted of CD4+ or CD8+ T cells sorted from blood, taken in a trial of the OX40 agonist ivuxolimab. V is TRBV19 and J is TRBJ1-5; D gene unclear. The origin of this receptor is an adult with an advanced solid tumor such as melanoma, head and neck, liver or kidney cancer. This CDR3 is CASSIRDQPQHF. The DNA for the CDR3 is TGTGCCAGTAGTATACGGGATCAGCCCCAGCATTTT.